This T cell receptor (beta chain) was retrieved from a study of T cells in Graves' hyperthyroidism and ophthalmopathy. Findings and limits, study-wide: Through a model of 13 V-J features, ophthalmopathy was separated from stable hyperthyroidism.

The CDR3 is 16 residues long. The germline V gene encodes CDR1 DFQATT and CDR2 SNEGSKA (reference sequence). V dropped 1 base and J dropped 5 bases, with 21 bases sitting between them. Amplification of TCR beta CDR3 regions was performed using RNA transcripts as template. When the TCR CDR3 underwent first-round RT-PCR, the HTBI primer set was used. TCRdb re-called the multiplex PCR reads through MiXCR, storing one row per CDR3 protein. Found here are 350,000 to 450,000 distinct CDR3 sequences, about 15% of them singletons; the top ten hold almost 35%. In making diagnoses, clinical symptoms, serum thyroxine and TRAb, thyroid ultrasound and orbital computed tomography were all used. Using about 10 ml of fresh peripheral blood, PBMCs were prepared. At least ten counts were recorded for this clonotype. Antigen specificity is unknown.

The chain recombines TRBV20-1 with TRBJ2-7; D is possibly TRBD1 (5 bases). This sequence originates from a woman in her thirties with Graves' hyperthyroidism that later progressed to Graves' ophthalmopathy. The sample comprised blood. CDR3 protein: CSARAMVGQGIDEQYF. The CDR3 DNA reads TGCAGTGCTAGAGCGATGGTGGGGCAGGGAATTGACGAGCAGTACTTC.